This T cell receptor beta chain was identified during a study of cytomegalovirus exposure and HLA in healthy donors. PCR involved 60 Vbeta and 13 Jbeta primers. The assay was immunoSEQ multiplex PCR, and TCRdb's table has in-frame clones only and misses some. The sample yields over 85,000 clones, 73% seen once. V was trimmed by 2 bases and J by 0 bases, leaving 17 bases between them. This CDR3 comprises 18 residues. Per germline, CDR1 SNHLY and CDR2 FYNNEI. Material: PBMCs. This clonotype was sampled from a man aged 40-55 years in good health and CMV-seronegative. V is TRBV2 and J is TRBJ2-1; no definite D call. The CDR3 here is CASSEMGGPPSSYNEQFF. The DNA for the CDR3 is TGTGCCAGCAGTGAAATGGGTGGGCCTCCAAGCTCCTACAATGAGCAGTTCTTC. The full variable domain, completed using reference TRBV2 and TRBJ2-1, is EPEVTQTPSHQVTQMGQEVILRCVPISNHLYFYWYRQILGQKVEFLVSFYNNEISEKSEIFDDQFSVERPDGSNFTLKIRSTKLEDSAMYFCASSEMGGPPSSYNEQFFGPGTRLTVL.